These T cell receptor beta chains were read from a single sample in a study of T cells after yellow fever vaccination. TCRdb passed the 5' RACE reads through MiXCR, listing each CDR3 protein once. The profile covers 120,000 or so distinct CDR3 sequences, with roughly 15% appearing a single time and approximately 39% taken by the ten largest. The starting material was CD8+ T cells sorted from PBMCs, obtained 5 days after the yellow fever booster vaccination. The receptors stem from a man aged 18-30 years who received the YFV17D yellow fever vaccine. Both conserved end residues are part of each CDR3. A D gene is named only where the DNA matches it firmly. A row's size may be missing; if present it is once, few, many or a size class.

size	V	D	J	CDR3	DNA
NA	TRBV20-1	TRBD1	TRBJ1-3	CSARGTGGAGGNTIYF	TGCAGTGCTAGAGGGACAGGGGGCGCGGGAGGAAACACCATATATTTT
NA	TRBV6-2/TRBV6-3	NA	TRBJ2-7	CASSITSVGEQYF	TGTGCCAGCAGTATCACCAGCGTCGGCGAGCAGTACTTC
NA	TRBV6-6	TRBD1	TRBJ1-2	CASRLGQGGLYGYTF	TGTGCCAGCAGGCTCGGACAGGGGGGACTCTATGGCTACACCTTC
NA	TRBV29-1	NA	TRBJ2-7	CSVEWGNYEQYF	TGCAGCGTTGAGTGGGGAAACTACGAGCAGTACTTC
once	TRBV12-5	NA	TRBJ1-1	CASGFGGKGGTEAFF	TGTGCTAGTGGTTTTGGGGGCAAGGGCGGCACTGAAGCTTTCTTT
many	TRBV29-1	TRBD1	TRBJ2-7	CSVSLQGAAYEQYF	TGCAGCGTTTCTCTTCAGGGGGCAGCGTACGAGCAGTACTTC
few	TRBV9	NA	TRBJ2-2	CASIGSRDTTGELFF	TGTGCCAGCATCGGATCGAGGGACACCACCGGGGAGCTGTTTTTT
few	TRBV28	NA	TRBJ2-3	CASSFSVTSTDTQYF	TGTGCCAGCAGTTTCTCGGTCACTAGCACAGATACGCAGTATTTT
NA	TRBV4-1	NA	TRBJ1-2	CASSRGEPNGYTF	TGCGCCAGCAGCCGAGGGGAACCTAATGGCTACACCTTC
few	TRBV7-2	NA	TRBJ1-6	CASSLPSPGTPLHF	TGTGCCAGCAGCTTGCCGAGTCCGGGGACACCCCTCCACTTT
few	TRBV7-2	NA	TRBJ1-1	CASSLRGGSAEAFF	TGTGCCAGCAGCTTAAGGGGGGGCTCGGCGGAAGCTTTCTTT
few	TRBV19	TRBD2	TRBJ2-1	CATMTSGGAEQFF	TGTGCCACTATGACTAGCGGGGGGGCTGAGCAGTTCTTC
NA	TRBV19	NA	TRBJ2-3	CASSATSMVFGTDTQYF	TGTGCCAGTAGTGCGACTTCGATGGTCTTCGGCACAGATACGCAGTATTTT
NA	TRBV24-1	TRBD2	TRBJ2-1	CATSGRGGANEQFF	TGTGCCACCAGTGGCCGCGGGGGTGCCAATGAGCAGTTCTTC
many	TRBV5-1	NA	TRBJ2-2	CASSLRPGELFF	TGCGCCAGCAGCTTGCGTCCCGGGGAGCTGTTTTTT
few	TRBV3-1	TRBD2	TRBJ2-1	CASSQGTSGVDEQFF	TGTGCCAGCAGCCAAGGGACTAGCGGGGTGGATGAGCAGTTCTTC
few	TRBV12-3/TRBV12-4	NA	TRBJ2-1	CASSKEIAPNNEQFF	TGTGCCAGCAGCAAGGAGATAGCGCCTAACAATGAGCAGTTCTTC
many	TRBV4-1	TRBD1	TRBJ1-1	CASSQGQGRTEAFF	TGCGCCAGCAGCCAAGGACAGGGGCGGACTGAAGCTTTCTTT
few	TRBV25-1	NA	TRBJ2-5	CASSELERQEETQYF	TGTGCCAGCAGTGAATTGGAAAGGCAGGAGGAGACCCAGTACTTC
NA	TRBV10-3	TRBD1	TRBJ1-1	CAISEPDRVGTEAFF	TGTGCCATCAGTGAGCCCGACAGGGTTGGAACTGAAGCTTTCTTT
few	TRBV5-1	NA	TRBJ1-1	CASSLAYETENTEAFF	TGCGCCAGCAGCTTGGCCTACGAGACCGAGAACACTGAAGCTTTCTTT
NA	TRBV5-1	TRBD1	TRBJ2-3	CASSPGTGGFTDTQYF	TGCGCCAGCAGCCCAGGGACAGGGGGTTTCACAGATACGCAGTATTTT
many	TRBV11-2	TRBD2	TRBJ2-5	CASSSGTSGQETQYF	TGTGCCAGCAGCTCCGGGACTAGCGGCCAAGAGACCCAGTACTTC
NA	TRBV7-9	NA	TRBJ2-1	CASSNLEKPNEQFF	TGTGCCAGCAGCAATCTCGAGAAGCCCAATGAGCAGTTCTTC
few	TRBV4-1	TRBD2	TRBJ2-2	CASSQNPGLAGHNTGELFF	TGCGCCAGCAGTCAAAATCCGGGACTAGCGGGGCACAACACCGGGGAGCTGTTTTTT
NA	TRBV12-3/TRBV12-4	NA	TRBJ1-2	CASSLGSSRYGYTF	TGTGCCAGCAGTTTAGGGAGTTCTCGCTATGGCTACACCTTC
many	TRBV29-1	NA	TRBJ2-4	CSAEGAAPGRNIQYF	TGCAGCGCCGAGGGAGCGGCTCCTGGTCGAAACATTCAGTACTTC
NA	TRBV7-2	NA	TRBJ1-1	CALTGAGAPEAFF	TGTGCCCTCACCGGCGCAGGGGCTCCTGAAGCTTTCTTT
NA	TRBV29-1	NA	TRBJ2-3	CSVEEGGSARVDTQYF	TGCAGCGTTGAAGAAGGCGGATCGGCCAGAGTAGATACGCAGTATTTT
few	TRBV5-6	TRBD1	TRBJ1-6	CASSLEARGNSPLHF	TGTGCCAGCAGCTTGGAAGCCAGGGGGAATTCACCCCTCCACTTT
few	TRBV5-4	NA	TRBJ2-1	CASSANLNEQFF	TGTGCCAGCAGCGCAAACCTTAATGAGCAGTTCTTC
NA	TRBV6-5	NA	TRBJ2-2	CASSSPPPIWTGELFF	TGTGCCAGCAGTTCCCCCCCCCCCATTTGGACCGGGGAGCTGTTTTTT
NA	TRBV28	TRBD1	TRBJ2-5	CASSTPRQGLETQYF	TGTGCCAGCAGCACACCCCGACAGGGTCTAGAGACCCAGTACTTC
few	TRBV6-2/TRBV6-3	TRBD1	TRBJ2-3	CASSLLGQGRDSTDTQYF	TGTGCCAGCAGTCTTCTTGGACAGGGGAGAGATAGCACAGATACGCAGTATTTT
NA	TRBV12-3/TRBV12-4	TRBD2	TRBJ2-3	CASSFSGLADTQYF	TGTGCCAGCAGTTTTTCGGGACTAGCAGATACGCAGTATTTT
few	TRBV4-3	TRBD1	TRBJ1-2	CASSQEGQPYYGYTF	TGCGCCAGCAGCCAAGAGGGACAGCCGTACTATGGCTACACCTTC
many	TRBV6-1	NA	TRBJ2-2	CASSEGSEGGELFF	TGTGCCAGCAGTGAAGGTTCTGAGGGCGGGGAGCTGTTTTTT
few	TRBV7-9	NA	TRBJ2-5	CASSLVASRETQYF	TGTGCCAGCAGCTTAGTGGCTAGCAGGGAGACCCAGTACTTC
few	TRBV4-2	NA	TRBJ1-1	CASSERLQGKSGVTEAFF	TGTGCCAGCAGCGAGCGGCTACAGGGAAAGTCAGGCGTGACTGAAGCTTTCTTT
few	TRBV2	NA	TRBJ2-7	CASRGTPERHEQYF	TGTGCCAGCAGGGGAACCCCGGAAAGGCACGAGCAGTACTTC
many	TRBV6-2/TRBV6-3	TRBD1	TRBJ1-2	CASREQGNYGYTF	TGTGCCAGCCGGGAACAGGGGAACTATGGCTACACCTTC
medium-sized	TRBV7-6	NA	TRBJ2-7	CASSLGLSYEQYF	TGTGCCAGCAGCTTAGGTCTCTCCTACGAGCAGTACTTC
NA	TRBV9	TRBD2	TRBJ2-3	CASSESAGGPIDTQYF	TGTGCCAGCAGCGAATCAGCGGGGGGGCCGATAGATACGCAGTATTTT
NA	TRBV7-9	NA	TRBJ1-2	CASSLVLGGYTF	TGTGCCAGCAGCTTAGTACTTGGAGGCTACACCTTC
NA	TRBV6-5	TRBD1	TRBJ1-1	CASSSGTGPFLMNTEAFF	TGTGCCAGCAGTTCAGGGACAGGGCCTTTTCTTATGAACACTGAAGCTTTCTTT
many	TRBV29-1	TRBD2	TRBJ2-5	CGGRVKETQYF	TGCGGCGGGAGGGTAAAAGAGACCCAGTACTTC
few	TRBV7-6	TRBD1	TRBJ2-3	CASSRTTGLTDTQYF	TGTGCCAGCAGCCGTACGACAGGGCTGACAGATACGCAGTATTTT
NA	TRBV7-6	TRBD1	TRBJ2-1	CASSSSGTGTNNEQFF	TGTGCCAGCAGCTCGTCCGGGACAGGGACTAACAATGAGCAGTTCTTC
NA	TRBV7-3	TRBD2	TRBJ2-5	CASSLTAGGPETQYF	TGTGCCAGCAGCTTAACGGCGGGGGGGCCGGAGACCCAGTACTTC
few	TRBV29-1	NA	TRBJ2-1	CSVEGERGDEQFF	TGCAGCGTTGAGGGGGAAAGGGGGGATGAGCAGTTCTTC
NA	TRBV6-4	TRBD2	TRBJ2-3	CASSRLAGTSTDTQYF	TGTGCCAGCAGCAGACTAGCGGGGACTAGCACAGATACGCAGTATTTT
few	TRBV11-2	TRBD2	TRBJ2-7	CASSLASGGREQYF	TGTGCCAGCAGCTTAGCTAGCGGGGGGCGCGAGCAGTACTTC
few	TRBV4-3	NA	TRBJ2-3	CASSQGSQDTDTQYF	TGCGCCAGCAGCCAAGGGAGCCAGGACACAGATACGCAGTATTTT